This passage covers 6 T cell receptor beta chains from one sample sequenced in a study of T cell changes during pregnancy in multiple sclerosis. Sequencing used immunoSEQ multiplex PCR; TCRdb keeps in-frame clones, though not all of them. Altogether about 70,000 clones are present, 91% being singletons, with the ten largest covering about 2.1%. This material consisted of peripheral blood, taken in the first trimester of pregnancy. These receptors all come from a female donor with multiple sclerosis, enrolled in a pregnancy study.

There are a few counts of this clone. This CDR3 reads CASSSRTGESYEQYF. The DNA for the CDR3 is TGCGCCAGCAGCTCCAGGACAGGGGAAAGCTACGAGCAGTACTTC. The rearrangement uses TRBV5-1 and TRBJ2-7, with 9 bases that match TRBD1. Germline-derived CDR1 and CDR2 are SGHRS and YFSETQ. The CDR3 sequence is 15 residues long. V gave up 3 bases and J gave up 3 bases; unmatched junction bases: 7.

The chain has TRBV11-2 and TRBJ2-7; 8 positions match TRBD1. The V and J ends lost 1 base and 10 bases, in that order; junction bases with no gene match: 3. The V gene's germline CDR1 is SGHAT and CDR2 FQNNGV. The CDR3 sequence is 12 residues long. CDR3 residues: CASSLGAGGQYF. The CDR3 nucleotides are TGTGCCAGCAGCTTAGGGGCAGGGGGCCAGTACTTC.

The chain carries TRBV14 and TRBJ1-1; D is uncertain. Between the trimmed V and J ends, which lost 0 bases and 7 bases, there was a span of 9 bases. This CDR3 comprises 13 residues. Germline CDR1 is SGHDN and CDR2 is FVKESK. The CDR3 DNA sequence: TGTGCCAGCAGCCAAGAGCTCCCCAGTGAAGCTTTCTTT. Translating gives CASSQELPSEAFF.

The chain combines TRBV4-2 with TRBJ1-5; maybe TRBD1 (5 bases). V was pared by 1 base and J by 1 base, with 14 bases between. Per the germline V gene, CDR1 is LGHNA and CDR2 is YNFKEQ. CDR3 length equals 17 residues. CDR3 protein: CASSQGWGELSNQPQHF. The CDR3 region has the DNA TGTGCCAGCAGCCAAGGCTGGGGGGAATTAAGCAATCAGCCCCAGCATTTT.

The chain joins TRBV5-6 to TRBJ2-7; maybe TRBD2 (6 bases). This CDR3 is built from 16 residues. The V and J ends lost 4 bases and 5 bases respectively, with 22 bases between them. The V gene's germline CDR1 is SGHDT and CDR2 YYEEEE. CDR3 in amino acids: CASSHGVADNPHEQYF. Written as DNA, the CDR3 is TGTGCCAGCAGCCATGGGGTAGCGGATAACCCCCACGAGCAGTACTTC.

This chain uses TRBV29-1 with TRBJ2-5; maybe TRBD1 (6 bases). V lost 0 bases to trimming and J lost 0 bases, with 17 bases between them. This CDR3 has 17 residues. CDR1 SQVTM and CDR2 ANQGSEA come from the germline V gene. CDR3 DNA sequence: TGCAGCGTTGAAGATCGCGCGGACAGTGACAACCAAGAGACCCAGTACTTC. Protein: CSVEDRADSDNQETQYF.